This TCR beta chain appears in the sequencing data of a study of cytomegalovirus exposure and HLA in healthy donors. Findings and caveats of the study: In vitro experiments confirmed that three CMV-associated chains were specific for CMV antigens. Some TCR beta chains (around 160 of them) were listed as cytomegalovirus-associated. Reported results showed that the classifier diagnosed cytomegalovirus status with high specificity and sensitivity.

Remarks on this clone: The target antigen is unknown.

Profiling relied on immunoSEQ multiplex PCR, and the TCRdb table lists in-frame clones only, not all of them. Of 250,000 to 350,000 clones listed, 88% were seen once; the top ten hold approximately 0.96%. The sequencing input was PBMCs. The clonotype was recovered from a man under 40 in good health and CMV-seronegative.

The CDR3 DNA reads TGCGCCAGCAGCCCTATTTCGACAGGGAAGAACACTGAAGCTTTCTTT. This sequence encodes CASSPISTGKNTEAFF. The gene calls are TRBV5-1 and TRBJ1-1, with TRBD1 identical over 7 bases. Germline V gene sequence: CDR1 SGHRS, CDR2 YFSETQ. This CDR3 comprises 16 residues. Trimming took 4 bases from V and 1 from J; bases not matched to a gene: 10.